The 25 T cell receptor beta chains listed next were all sequenced from one sample in a study of shared clonotypes between healthy human individuals. The table came from immunoSEQ multiplex PCR; TCRdb's copy has only in-frame clones and leaves some out. The table records approximately 2.3 million clones, approximately 93% of them present only once. Sequenced material: naive CD4+ T cells from PBMCs. Subset denoted: CD45RA+ positively selected. The receptors originated from a man aged 18 to 30 in good health. Some clones in this sample may be carry-over from other donors' samples.

CDR3: CASSLRRGGSTDTQYF. CDR3 DNA: TGTGCCAGCTCACTACGTCGTGGCGGGAGCACAGATACGCAGTATTTT. The chain carries TRBV18 and TRBJ2-3, with a weak D call TRBD2 (5 bases). The germline V and J ends were trimmed by 4 bases and 0 bases, with 14 bases remaining between them. CDR3 length equals 16 residues. The germline V gene has CDR1 KGHSH and CDR2 LQKENI. The entire variable domain, with the rest obtained from reference TRBV18 and TRBJ2-3, is as follows: NAGVMQNPRHLVRRRGQEARLRCSPMKGHSHVYWYRQLPEEGLKFMVYLQKENIIDESGMPKERFSAEFPKEGPSILRIQQVVRGDSAAYFCASSLRRGGSTDTQYFGPGTRLTVL.

A word on this clone: Other DNA sequences in this sample translate to the same CDR3. The chain employs TRBV5-1 and TRBJ2-3; the D is unclear. Germline CDR1 SGHRS, CDR2 YFSETQ. V was shortened by 5 bases and J by 0 bases, with 10 bases between the two germline ends. This CDR3 spans 14 amino acids. CDR3 nucleotides: TGCGCCAGCAGTTCTGCGACTAGCACAGATACGCAGTATTTT. As protein: CASSSATSTDTQYF.

The count of this clone is one. The CDR3 region is CASSQGRRVYVLNEQFF. In nucleotides, the CDR3 is TGTGCCAGCAGCCAAGGGAGAAGGGTATATGTCCTGAATGAGCAGTTCTTC. V gene TRBV14 combines with J gene TRBJ2-1, with no clear D. V was pared by 1 base and J by 7 bases, with 20 bases between. The CDR3 runs to 17 residues. Germline V lookup: CDR1 SGHDN, CDR2 FVKESK.

The chain is built from TRBV5-4 and TRBJ2-7, with TRBD2 matching over 10 bases. Germline CDR1 is SGHNT and CDR2 is YYREEE (reference sequence). The CDR3 is 15 amino acids. Germline trimming cut 4 bases from V and 3 bases from J; bases unmatched to any gene: 7. CDR3: CASSRSGRAFYEQYF. The CDR3 nucleotides read TGTGCCAGCAGCCGAAGCGGGAGGGCCTTCTACGAGCAGTACTTC.

On this clone itself: Other DNA variants within this sample encode the same CDR3. V gene TRBV19 combines with J gene TRBJ2-7, with TRBD1 matching over 7 bases. V was pared by 3 bases and J by 3 bases, with 2 bases of the junction left unmatched. The CDR3 contains 13 residues. Germline CDR1 reads LNHDA; CDR2 reads SQIVND (reference sequence). CDR3 in DNA: TGTGCCAGTAGTATTAACAGGGGCTACGAGCAGTACTTC. It yields the protein CASSINRGYEQYF.

This clone appeared once. Other nucleotide sequences from this sample produce the same CDR3. The rearrangement uses TRBV28 and TRBJ2-7; TRBD1 matches at 8 bases. The CDR3 contains 13 residues. CDR1 MDHEN and CDR2 SYDVKM come from the germline V gene. Trimming removed 7 bases from V and 2 bases from J; junction bases left unmatched: 4. The CDR3 loop reads CASNPGGAYEQYF. In DNA, the CDR3 is TGTGCCAGCAACCCAGGGGGCGCCTACGAGCAGTACTTC. Filled out from reference TRBV28 and TRBJ2-7, the complete variable domain reads DVKVTQSSRYLVKRTGEKVFLECVQDMDHENMFWYRQDPGLGLRLIYFSYDVKMKEKGDIPEGYSVSREKKERFSLILESASTNQTSMYLCASNPGGAYEQYFGPGTRLTVT.

J is TRBJ2-7 and V is TRBV5-1; D might be TRBD1 (6 bases). V lost 5 bases, J lost 5 bases, and 20 bases lay in between. The CDR3 runs 15 residues. Germline assignment: CDR1 SGHRS and CDR2 YFSETQ. CDR3: CASSFGARGQDEQYF. The CDR3 DNA sequence: TGCGCCAGCAGTTTTGGGGCCAGGGGCCAGGACGAGCAGTACTTC.

V usage is TRBV7-2 and J usage is TRBJ2-1; 12 nucleotides match TRBD1. The trim removed 5 bases at V and 8 bases at J, leaving 13 bases unmatched. The CDR3 sequence is 17 residues long. Germline CDR1 reads SGHTA; CDR2 reads FQGNSA. The CDR3: CASSILPGQGAYHEQFF. The CDR3 nucleotides read TGTGCCAGCAGCATCCTGCCGGGACAGGGGGCGTATCATGAGCAGTTCTTC. Full variable domain (missing parts from reference TRBV7-2 and TRBJ2-1): GAGVSQSPSNKVTEKGKDVELRCDPISGHTALYWYRQSLGQGLEFLIYFQGNSAPDKSGLPSDRFSAERTGGSVSTLTIQRTQQEDSAVYLCASSILPGQGAYHEQFFGPGTRLTVL.

This clone was detected once. This rearrangement joins TRBV28 to TRBJ2-5; a weak D match, TRBD1 (5 bases). The CDR3 totals 13 residues. Per the germline V gene, CDR1 is MDHEN and CDR2 is SYDVKM. Between the trimmed V and J ends, which lost 7 bases and 5 bases, there was a span of 14 bases. CDR3 coding DNA: TGTGCCAGCACCCCTCCAGGGCGTGAGACCCAGTACTTC. It translates to CASTPPGRETQYF.

This clone was seen a few times. The V call is TRBV19, the J call TRBJ1-1; D might be TRBD1 (6 bases). The CDR3 is 14 residues long. V lost 4 bases to trimming and J lost 5 bases, with 14 bases between them. Germline values: CDR1 LNHDA, CDR2 SQIVND (reference sequence). This chain's CDR3 is CASSKLQGQTEAFF. As DNA, the CDR3 is TGTGCCAGTAGTAAGTTGCAGGGGCAGACTGAAGCTTTCTTT.

The chain has TRBV18 and TRBJ2-7; D is ambiguous. The length of the CDR3 is 12 residues. The germline gives CDR1 KGHSH, CDR2 LQKENI. V shed 4 bases and J shed 5 bases, with 9 bases lying between them. In DNA, the CDR3 is TGTGCCAGCTCACAGGGCAGCGACGAGCAGTACTTC. Translation: CASSQGSDEQYF.

V usage is TRBV6-1 and J usage is TRBJ2-5, with 7 bases matching TRBD1. Trimming took 3 bases from V and 5 from J; bases not matched to a gene: 9. This CDR3 spans 15 amino acids. Germline V lookup: CDR1 MNHNS, CDR2 SASEGT. CDR3 in DNA: TGTGCCAGCAGTGATTGGGGGACAGAAGGGGAGACCCAGTACTTC. Translated, it gives CASSDWGTEGETQYF.

V and J are TRBV30 and TRBJ2-7; weak D call: TRBD1 (6 bases). This CDR3 has 14 residues. V was trimmed by 4 bases and J by 5 bases, leaving 18 bases between them. The V gene's germline CDR1 is GTSNPN and CDR2 SVGIG (reference sequence). The CDR3 coding sequence is TGTGCCTGGACCGAACCGGGCAGGGGCAACGAGCAGTACTTC. Its protein is CAWTEPGRGNEQYF.

The J gene is TRBJ1-6, the V gene TRBV7-9; possibly TRBD1 for D (6 bases). The CDR3 has 14 residues. V gave up 1 base and J gave up 10 bases, with 11 bases separating them. CDR1 SEHNR and CDR2 FQNEAQ come from the germline V gene (reference sequence). CDR3 sequence: CASSLEGEGSPLHF. CDR3 DNA: TGTGCCAGCAGCTTAGAGGGGGAAGGGTCACCCCTCCACTTT. The whole variable domain, remainder taken from reference TRBV7-9 and TRBJ1-6, is DTGVSQNPRHKITKRGQNVTFRCDPISEHNRLYWYRQTLGQGPEFLTYFQNEAQLEKSRLLSDRFSAERPKGSFSTLEIQRTEQGDSAMYLCASSLEGEGSPLHFGNGTRLTVT.

The chain carries TRBV28 and TRBJ1-5, with 8 nucleotides matching TRBD1. The V gene end was trimmed by 5 bases and the J gene end by 6 bases; junction bases not matched to a gene: 9. CDR3 length: 15 residues. The germline gives CDR1 MDHEN, CDR2 SYDVKM. For the CDR3, the DNA is TGTGCCAGCAGTACTTTGGACAGGGAAAGTCAGCCCCAGCATTTT. The encoded protein is CASSTLDRESQPQHF.

V and J are TRBV18 and TRBJ2-2; D is possibly TRBD2 (5 bases). The length of the CDR3 is 12 residues. Trimming took off 6 bases at V and 7 bases at J, with 9 bases between the two ends. Germline loops: CDR1 KGHSH, CDR2 LQKENI. The CDR3 DNA follows: TGTGCCAGCTCTTTAGCGCACGGGGAGCTGTTTTTT. Amino acids: CASSLAHGELFF.

Notes on this clone: The sample contains more than one DNA sequence encoding this CDR3. The CDR3 region is CASSLRTGGGTEAFF. The CDR3 bases are TGTGCCAGCAGTTTGCGTACAGGGGGAGGCACTGAAGCTTTCTTT. The V gene is TRBV28, the J gene TRBJ1-1; 8 nucleotides align to TRBD1. Germline assignment: CDR1 MDHEN and CDR2 SYDVKM. The CDR3 is 15 amino acids. V gave up 3 bases and J gave up 4 bases; unmatched junction bases: 7. The full variable domain, in which reference TRBV28 and TRBJ1-1 provide the parts outside the CDR3, is DVKVTQSSRYLVKRTGEKVFLECVQDMDHENMFWYRQDPGLGLRLIYFSYDVKMKEKGDIPEGYSVSREKKERFSLILESASTNQTSMYLCASSLRTGGGTEAFFGQGTRLTVV.

The gene calls are TRBV29-1 and TRBJ2-1; no clear D gene. Per the germline V gene, CDR1 is SQVTM and CDR2 is ANQGSEA. The CDR3 sequence is 12 residues long. The ends were cut back, 5 bases at V and 6 bases at J, with 11 bases in the middle. The CDR3 protein is CSVHTAINEQFF. In DNA form, the CDR3 reads TGCAGCGTTCACACAGCTATCAATGAGCAGTTCTTC.

This clone occurred a few times. The gene calls are TRBV20-1 and TRBJ1-1; no firm D call. Per germline, CDR1 DFQATT and CDR2 SNEGSKA (reference sequence). The germline V and J ends were trimmed by 1 base and 11 bases, with 11 bases remaining between them. CDR3 length: 11 residues. The CDR3 coding sequence is TGCAGTGCTAGAGGGGAGGGTATGGCTTTCTTT. Translation: CSARGEGMAFF.

This chain uses TRBV6-1 with TRBJ1-4, with a possible D match to TRBD1 (6 bases). Looked up from germline, CDR1 is MNHNS and CDR2 is SASEGT. The V end was cut by 1 base, the J end by 8 bases, with 14 bases between. This CDR3 comprises 15 residues. The chain's CDR3 is CASSEGQVRREKLFF. The CDR3 nucleotides read TGTGCCAGCAGTGAAGGACAGGTCCGTAGGGAAAAACTGTTTTTT.

The gene calls are TRBV9 and TRBJ2-5; 9 bases match TRBD2. Germline trimming cut 4 bases from V and 2 bases from J; bases unmatched to any gene: 6. The CDR3 sequence is 15 residues long. Germline CDR1 and CDR2: SGDLS and YYNGEE. The CDR3 DNA sequence: TGTGCCAGCAGCACACCTCTAGCGGGGCAAGAGACCCAGTACTTC. Translating gives CASSTPLAGQETQYF.

J is TRBJ2-4 and V is TRBV4-1, with 8 positions matching TRBD1. Germline V gene data show CDR1 as MGHRA and CDR2 as YSYEKL. J gave up 5 bases and V 1 base, and 10 bases lay outside the gene matches. This CDR3 region has 17 residues. The CDR3, as DNA: TGCGCCAGCAGCCAAGCAGGGGGCGAGGGTAGACAAAACATTCAGTACTTC. Protein product: CASSQAGGEGRQNIQYF.

The V and J genes are TRBV29-1 and TRBJ1-2; D not certain. Per the germline V gene, CDR1 is SQVTM and CDR2 is ANQGSEA. CDR3 length: 12 residues. V lost 0 bases, J lost 8 bases, and 10 bases lay in between. The CDR3 spells CSVEEGSGGYTF. As DNA, the CDR3 is TGCAGCGTTGAAGAAGGAAGTGGGGGCTACACCTTC.

This chain uses TRBV5-1 with TRBJ2-1, with 7 bases lining up with TRBD2. V lost 0 bases, J lost 5 bases, and 5 bases stayed unmatched. Germline V gene sequence: CDR1 SGHRS, CDR2 YFSETQ. CDR3 length equals 15 residues. The CDR3 DNA is TGCGCCAGCAGCTTGGCGTCTAGCGGAAACAATGAGCAGTTCTTC. Translated: CASSLASSGNNEQFF.

The genes are TRBV7-9 and TRBJ1-1, with D perhaps matching TRBD1 (6 bases). The CDR3 spans 15 residues. The germline CDR1 and CDR2 sequences are SEHNR and FQNEAQ (reference sequence). Trimming took off 5 bases at V and 1 base at J, with 14 bases between the two ends. CDR3 amino acids: CASSARDTWNTEAFF. DNA of the CDR3: TGTGCCAGCAGCGCCCGGGACACCTGGAACACTGAAGCTTTCTTT. Looking up the rest from reference TRBV7-9 and TRBJ1-1 gives the full variable domain: DTGVSQNPRHKITKRGQNVTFRCDPISEHNRLYWYRQTLGQGPEFLTYFQNEAQLEKSRLLSDRFSAERPKGSFSTLEIQRTEQGDSAMYLCASSARDTWNTEAFFGQGTRLTVV.